Presented here are 4 T cell receptor beta chains from one specimen sequenced in a study of blood T cell repertoires in COVID-19. Only in-frame clones appear in the TCRdb table, and some are missing; sequencing was by immunoSEQ multiplex PCR. The sample contains 250,000 or so clones, approximately 86% of which appear only once. Sequencing used peripheral blood. These receptors originate from a woman aged 60 to 75 with COVID-19, enrolled during active disease.

V gene TRBV18 combines with J gene TRBJ1-6; D is unclear. CDR3 length: 12 amino acids. The V and J ends lost 5 bases and 6 bases respectively, with 5 bases between them. From germline, CDR1 is KGHSH and CDR2 LQKENI. The CDR3 bases are TGTGCCAGCTCAGCGGGTAATTCACCCCTCCACTTT. Its protein product is CASSAGNSPLHF.

V and J are TRBV6-6 and TRBJ1-5; TRBD1 aligns across 7 bases. CDR3 length: 18 amino acids. The V and J ends lost 5 bases and 0 bases, in that order; junction bases with no gene match: 13. CDR1 is MNHNY and CDR2 is SVGAGI in the germline V gene (reference sequence). As DNA, the CDR3 is TGTGCCAGCAGTCCCCGTGAGAGGGACAGCTATAGCAATCAGCCCCAGCATTTT. Translated: CASSPRERDSYSNQPQHF.

V gene TRBV24-1 combines with J gene TRBJ1-4; tentative D call: TRBD1 (5 bases). Trimming left V 2 bases short and J 7 bases short, with 7 bases between. Germline V CDR1 and CDR2: KGHDR, SFDVKD. There are 13 residues in the CDR3. Here the CDR3 reads CATSDSQGEKLFF. The DNA for the CDR3 is TGTGCCACCAGTGATTCCCAGGGTGAAAAACTGTTTTTT.

V is TRBV19 and J is TRBJ1-5, with D possibly TRBD1 on 5 matching bases. Germline V lookup: CDR1 LNHDA, CDR2 SQIVND (reference sequence). Trimming left V 3 bases short and J 0 bases short, with 15 bases between. This CDR3 comprises 17 residues. This CDR3 is CASSIYGQGGSNQPQHF. The DNA for the CDR3 is TGTGCCAGTAGTATTTACGGTCAGGGCGGTAGCAATCAGCCCCAGCATTTT.